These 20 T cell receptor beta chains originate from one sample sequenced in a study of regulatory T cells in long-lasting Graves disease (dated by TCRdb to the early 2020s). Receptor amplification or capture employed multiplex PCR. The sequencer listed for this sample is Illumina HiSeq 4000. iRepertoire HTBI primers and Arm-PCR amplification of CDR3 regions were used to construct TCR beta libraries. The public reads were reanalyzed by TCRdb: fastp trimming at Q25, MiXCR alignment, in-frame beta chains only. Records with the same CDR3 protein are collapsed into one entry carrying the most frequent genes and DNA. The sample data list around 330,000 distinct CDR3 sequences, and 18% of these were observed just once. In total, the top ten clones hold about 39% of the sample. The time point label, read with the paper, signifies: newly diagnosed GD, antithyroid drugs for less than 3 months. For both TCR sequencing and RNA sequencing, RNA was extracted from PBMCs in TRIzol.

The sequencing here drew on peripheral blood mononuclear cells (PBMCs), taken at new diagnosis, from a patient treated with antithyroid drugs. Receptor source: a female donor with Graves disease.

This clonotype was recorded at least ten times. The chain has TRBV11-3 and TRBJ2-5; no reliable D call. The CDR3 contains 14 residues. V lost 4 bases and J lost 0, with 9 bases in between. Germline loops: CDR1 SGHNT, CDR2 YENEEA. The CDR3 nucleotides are TGTGCCAGCAGCTCGTCAGAGTACCAAGAGACCCAGTACTTC. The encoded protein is CASSSSEYQETQYF.

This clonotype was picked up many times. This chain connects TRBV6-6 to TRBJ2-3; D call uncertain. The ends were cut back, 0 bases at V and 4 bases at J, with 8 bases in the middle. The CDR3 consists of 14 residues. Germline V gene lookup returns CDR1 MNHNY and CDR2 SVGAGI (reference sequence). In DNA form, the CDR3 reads TGTGCCAGCAGTTACTCGAGTAGAGCAGATACGCAGTATTTT. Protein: CASSYSSRADTQYF.

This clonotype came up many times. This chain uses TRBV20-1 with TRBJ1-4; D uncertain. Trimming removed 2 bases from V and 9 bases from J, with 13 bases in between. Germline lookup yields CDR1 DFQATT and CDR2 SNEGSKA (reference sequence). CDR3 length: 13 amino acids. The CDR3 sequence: CSARPRLGQKLFF. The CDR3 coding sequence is TGCAGTGCTAGACCCCGTTTAGGGCAAAAACTGTTTTTT.

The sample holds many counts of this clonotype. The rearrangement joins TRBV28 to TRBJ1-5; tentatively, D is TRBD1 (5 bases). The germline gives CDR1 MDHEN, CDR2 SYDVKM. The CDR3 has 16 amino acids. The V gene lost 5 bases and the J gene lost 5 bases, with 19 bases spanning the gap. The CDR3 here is CASSTFHGGKDQPQHF. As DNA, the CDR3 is TGTGCCAGCAGTACTTTTCACGGGGGAAAGGATCAGCCCCAGCATTTT.

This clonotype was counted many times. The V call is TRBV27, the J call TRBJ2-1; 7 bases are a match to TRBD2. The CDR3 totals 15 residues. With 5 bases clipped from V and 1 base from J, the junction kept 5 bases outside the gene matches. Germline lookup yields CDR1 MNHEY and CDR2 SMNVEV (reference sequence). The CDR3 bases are TGTGCCAGCAGTCCACCCGGGGGGTCCTACAATGAGCAGTTCTTC. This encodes CASSPPGGSYNEQFF.

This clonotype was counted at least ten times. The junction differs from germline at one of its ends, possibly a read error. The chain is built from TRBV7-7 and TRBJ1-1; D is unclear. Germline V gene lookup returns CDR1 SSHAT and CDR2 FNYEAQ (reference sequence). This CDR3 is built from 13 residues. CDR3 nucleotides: TGTGCTAGCAGCTTAGAAGCCGGGTCGCAGGCTTTCTTT. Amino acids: CASSLEAGSQAFF.

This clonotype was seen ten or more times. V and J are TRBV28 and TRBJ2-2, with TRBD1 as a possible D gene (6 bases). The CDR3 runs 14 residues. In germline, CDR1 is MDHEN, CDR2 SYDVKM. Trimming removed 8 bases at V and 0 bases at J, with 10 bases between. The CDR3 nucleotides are TGTGCCAGCCGGACAGCTCCGAACACCGGGGAGCTGTTTTTT. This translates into CASRTAPNTGELFF.

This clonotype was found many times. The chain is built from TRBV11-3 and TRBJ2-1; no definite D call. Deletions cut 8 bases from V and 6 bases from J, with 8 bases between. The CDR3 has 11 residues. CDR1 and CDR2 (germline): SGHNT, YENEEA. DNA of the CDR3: TGTGCCAGCTTAGCATCCAATGAGCAGTTCTTC. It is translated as CASLASNEQFF.

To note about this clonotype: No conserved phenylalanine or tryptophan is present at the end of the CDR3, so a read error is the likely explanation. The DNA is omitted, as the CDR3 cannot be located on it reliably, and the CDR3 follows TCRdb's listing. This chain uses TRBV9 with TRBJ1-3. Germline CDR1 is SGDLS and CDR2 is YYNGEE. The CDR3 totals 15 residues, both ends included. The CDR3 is CASSQDGRSGNTIHC.

CDR3 nucleotide sequence: TGTGCCAGCAGTTTCCGGACAGGACAGGGCTTCACAGATACGCAGTATTTT. This encodes CASSFRTGQGFTDTQYF. V is TRBV12-3 or TRBV12-4 and J is TRBJ2-3, with 8 bases aligning to TRBD1. Trimming cost V 3 bases and J 2 bases; bases outside gene matches: 10. The CDR3 totals 17 residues.

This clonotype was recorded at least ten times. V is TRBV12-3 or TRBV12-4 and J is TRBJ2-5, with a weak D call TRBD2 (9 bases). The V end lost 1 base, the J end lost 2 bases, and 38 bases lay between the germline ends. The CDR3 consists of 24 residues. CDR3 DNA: TGTGCCAGCAGTTTAGGGCAGGGGGCGCACGACTTAATGGCTAGCGGGATGCCGCAAGAGACCCAGTACTTC. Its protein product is CASSLGQGAHDLMASGMPQETQYF.

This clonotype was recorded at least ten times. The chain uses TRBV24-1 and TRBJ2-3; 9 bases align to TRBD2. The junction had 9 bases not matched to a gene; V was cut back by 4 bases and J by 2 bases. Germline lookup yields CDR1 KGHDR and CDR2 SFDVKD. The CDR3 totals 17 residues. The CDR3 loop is CATSDPTSGEDTDTQYF. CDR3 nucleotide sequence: TGTGCCACCAGTGACCCGACTAGCGGTGAGGACACAGATACGCAGTATTTT.

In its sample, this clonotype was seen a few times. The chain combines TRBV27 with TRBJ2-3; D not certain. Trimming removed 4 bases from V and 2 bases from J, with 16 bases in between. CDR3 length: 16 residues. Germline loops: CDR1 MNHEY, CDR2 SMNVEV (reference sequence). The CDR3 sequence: CASSWLTDPPTDTQYF. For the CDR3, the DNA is TGTGCCAGCAGTTGGTTAACGGACCCTCCCACAGATACGCAGTATTTT.

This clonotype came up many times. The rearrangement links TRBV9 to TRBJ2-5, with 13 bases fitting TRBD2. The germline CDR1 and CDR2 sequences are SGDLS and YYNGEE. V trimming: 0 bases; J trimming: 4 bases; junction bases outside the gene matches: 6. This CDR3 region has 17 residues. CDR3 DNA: TGTGCCAGCAGCGTAGGCCGGACTAGCGGGAGCGGAGAGACCCAGTACTTC. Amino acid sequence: CASSVGRTSGSGETQYF.

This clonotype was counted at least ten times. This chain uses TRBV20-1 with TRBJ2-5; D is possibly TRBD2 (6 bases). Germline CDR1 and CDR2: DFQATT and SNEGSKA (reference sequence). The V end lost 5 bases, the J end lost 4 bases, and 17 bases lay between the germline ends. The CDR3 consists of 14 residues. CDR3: CSAGGAVGSETQYF. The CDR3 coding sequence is TGCAGTGCTGGAGGGGCAGTTGGGTCAGAGACCCAGTACTTC.

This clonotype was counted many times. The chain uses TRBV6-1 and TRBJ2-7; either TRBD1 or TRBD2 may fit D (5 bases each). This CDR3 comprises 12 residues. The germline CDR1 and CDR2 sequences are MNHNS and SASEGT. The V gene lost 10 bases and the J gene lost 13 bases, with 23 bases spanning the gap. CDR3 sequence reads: CATRVPGSGDYF. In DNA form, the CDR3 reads TGTGCCACCAGGGTCCCGGGATCCGGCGATTACTTC.

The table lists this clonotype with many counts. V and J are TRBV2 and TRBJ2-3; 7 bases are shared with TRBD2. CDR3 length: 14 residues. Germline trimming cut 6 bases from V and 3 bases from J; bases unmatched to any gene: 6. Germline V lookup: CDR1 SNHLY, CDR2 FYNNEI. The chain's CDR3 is CASSAGTTTDTQYF. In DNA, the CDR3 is TGTGCCAGCAGCGCCGGGACTACTACAGATACGCAGTATTTT.

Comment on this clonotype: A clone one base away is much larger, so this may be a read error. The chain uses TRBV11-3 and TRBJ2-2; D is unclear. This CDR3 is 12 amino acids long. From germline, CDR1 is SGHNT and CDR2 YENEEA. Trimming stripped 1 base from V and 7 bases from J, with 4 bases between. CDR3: CASSLVGGELFF. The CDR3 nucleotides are TGTGCCAGCAGCTTAGTAGGCGGGGAGCTGTTTTTT.

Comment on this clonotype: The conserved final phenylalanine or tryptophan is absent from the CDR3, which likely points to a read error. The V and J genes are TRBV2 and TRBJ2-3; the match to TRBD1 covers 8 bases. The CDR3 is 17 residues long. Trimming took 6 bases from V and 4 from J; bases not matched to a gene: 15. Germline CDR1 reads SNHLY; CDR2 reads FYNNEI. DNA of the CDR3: TGTGCCAGCAGCTCATCAAAGACAGGGGTTTTATCAGATACGCAGTATTCT. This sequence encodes CASSSSKTGVLSDTQYS.

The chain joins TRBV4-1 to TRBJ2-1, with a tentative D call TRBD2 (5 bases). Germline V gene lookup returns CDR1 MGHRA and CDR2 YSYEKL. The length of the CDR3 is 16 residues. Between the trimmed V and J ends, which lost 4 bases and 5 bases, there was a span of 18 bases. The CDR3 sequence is CASSPRVLTGNNEQFF. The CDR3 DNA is TGCGCCAGCAGCCCAAGGGTTCTGACCGGGAACAATGAGCAGTTCTTC.